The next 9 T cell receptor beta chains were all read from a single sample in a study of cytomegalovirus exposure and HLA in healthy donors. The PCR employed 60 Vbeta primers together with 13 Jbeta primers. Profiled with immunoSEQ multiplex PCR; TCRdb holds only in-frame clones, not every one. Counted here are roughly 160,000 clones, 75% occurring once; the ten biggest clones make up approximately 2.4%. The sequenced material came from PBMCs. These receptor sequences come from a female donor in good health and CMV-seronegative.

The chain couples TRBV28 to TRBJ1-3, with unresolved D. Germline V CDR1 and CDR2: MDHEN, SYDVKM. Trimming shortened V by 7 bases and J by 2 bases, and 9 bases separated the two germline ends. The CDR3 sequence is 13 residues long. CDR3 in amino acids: CASTGPPGNTIYF. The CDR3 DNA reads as TGTGCCAGCACTGGCCCTCCTGGAAACACCATATATTTT.

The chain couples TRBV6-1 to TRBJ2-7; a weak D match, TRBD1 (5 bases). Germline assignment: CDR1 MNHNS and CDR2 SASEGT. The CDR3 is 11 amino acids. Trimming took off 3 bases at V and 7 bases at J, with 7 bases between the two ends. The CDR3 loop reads CASSDREEQYF. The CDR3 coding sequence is TGTGCCAGCAGTGACAGGGAAGAGCAGTACTTC.

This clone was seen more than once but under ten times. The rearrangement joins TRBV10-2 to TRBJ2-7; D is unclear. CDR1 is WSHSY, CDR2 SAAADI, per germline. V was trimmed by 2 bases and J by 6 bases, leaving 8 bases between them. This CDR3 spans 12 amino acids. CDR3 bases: TGCGCCAGCAGTGAGCGGCGAGGCGAGCAGTACTTC. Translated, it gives CASSERRGEQYF.

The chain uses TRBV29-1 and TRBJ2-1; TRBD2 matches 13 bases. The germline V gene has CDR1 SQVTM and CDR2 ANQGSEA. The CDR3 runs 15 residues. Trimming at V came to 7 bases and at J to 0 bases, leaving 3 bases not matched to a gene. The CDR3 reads CSATSGGVSYNEQFF. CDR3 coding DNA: TGCAGCGCCACTAGCGGGGGGGTCTCCTACAATGAGCAGTTCTTC.

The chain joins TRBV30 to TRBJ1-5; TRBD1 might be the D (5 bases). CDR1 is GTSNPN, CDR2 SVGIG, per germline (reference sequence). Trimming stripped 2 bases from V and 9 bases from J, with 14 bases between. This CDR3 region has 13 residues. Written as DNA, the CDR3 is TGTGCCTGGAGTAGACGGTGGGGGGGGCCCCAGCATTTT. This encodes CAWSRRWGGPQHF.

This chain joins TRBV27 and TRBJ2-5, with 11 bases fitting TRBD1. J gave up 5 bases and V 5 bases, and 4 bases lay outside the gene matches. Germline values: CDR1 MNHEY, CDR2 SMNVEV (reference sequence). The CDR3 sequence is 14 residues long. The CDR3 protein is CASSPGTGGETQYF. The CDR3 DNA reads TGTGCCAGCAGTCCCGGGACAGGGGGTGAGACCCAGTACTTC.

CDR3 in amino acids: CASSPREATTYEQYF. Here the CDR3 DNA reads TGTGCCAGCAGCCCGCGGGAGGCGACCACCTACGAGCAGTACTTC. The J gene is TRBJ2-7, the V gene TRBV9; TRBD2 aligns across 8 bases. The V segment lost 4 bases and the J segment 2 bases; nucleotides outside the gene matches: 8. The CDR3 loop spans 15 amino acids. Germline CDR1 and CDR2: SGDLS and YYNGEE.

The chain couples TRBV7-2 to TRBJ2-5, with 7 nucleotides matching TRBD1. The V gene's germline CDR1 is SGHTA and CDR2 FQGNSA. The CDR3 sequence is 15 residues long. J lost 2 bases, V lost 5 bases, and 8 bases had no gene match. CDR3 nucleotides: TGTGCCAGCAGCCGCAACAGGGGTGATCAAGAGACCCAGTACTTC. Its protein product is CASSRNRGDQETQYF. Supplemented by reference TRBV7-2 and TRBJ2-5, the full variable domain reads GAGVSQSPSNKVTEKGKDVELRCDPISGHTALYWYRQSLGQGLEFLIYFQGNSAPDKSGLPSDRFSAERTGGSVSTLTIQRTQQEDSAVYLCASSRNRGDQETQYFGPGTRLLVL.

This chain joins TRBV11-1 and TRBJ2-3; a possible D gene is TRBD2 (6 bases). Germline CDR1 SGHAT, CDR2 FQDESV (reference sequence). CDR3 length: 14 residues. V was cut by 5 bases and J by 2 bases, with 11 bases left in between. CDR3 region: CASSRRGNTDTQYF. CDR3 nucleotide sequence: TGTGCCAGCAGCCGACGGGGGAACACAGATACGCAGTATTTT.